Listed below are T cell receptor beta chains from one sample, sequenced in a study of identical twins. TCRdb reanalysed the 5' RACE reads using MiXCR and keeps one entry per CDR3 protein. The sample has about 890,000 distinct CDR3 sequences, 9% to 15% seen once. These data also formed part of another study, on yellow fever vaccine responses in identical twins.

The sequencing input was PBMCs. Source of these receptors: a woman under 30 in good health. CDR3s include the opening cysteine and the closing phenylalanine or tryptophan. D genes are given only for firm matches. Not every row has a clone size; where given, it reads once, few, many or a size class.

v_gene	d_gene	abundance	j_gene	CDR3aa	CDR3nt
TRBV3-1	TRBD2	few	TRBJ2-7	CASSQDLAGNEQYF	TGTGCCAGCAGCCAAGATCTAGCGGGGAACGAGCAGTACTTC
TRBV27	TRBD1	few	TRBJ1-6	CASSFRGQGDSPLHF	TGTGCCAGCAGTTTCCGAGGACAGGGGGATTCACCCCTCCACTTT
TRBV5-1	TRBD2	few	TRBJ2-4	CASSQPMSGLAFFRAKNIQYF	TGCGCCAGCAGCCAGCCGATGTCAGGACTAGCTTTTTTCAGAGCCAAAAACATTCAGTACTTC
TRBV5-1	-	many	TRBJ2-1	CASSLIMDKNNEQFF	TGCGCCAGCAGCTTGATCATGGACAAGAACAATGAGCAGTTCTTC
TRBV13	TRBD2	-	TRBJ2-7	CASSPPLETSVHF	TGTGCCAGCAGCCCCCCTCTGGAGACTAGCGTTCACTTC
TRBV3-1	-	-	TRBJ1-2	CASSQGGHTNYGYTF	TGTGCCAGCAGCCAAGGGGGGCATACTAACTATGGCTACACCTTC
TRBV19	-	few	TRBJ2-7	CASSIATHGYEQYF	TGTGCCAGTAGTATTGCAACCCACGGGTACGAGCAGTACTTC
TRBV5-1	-	-	TRBJ1-3	CATTIDPTVPGNTIYF	TGCGCCACAACAATTGACCCGACAGTGCCTGGAAACACCATATATTTT
TRBV7-7	-	many	TRBJ2-3	CASSLAQGGSDTQYF	TGTGCCAGCAGCTTAGCACAGGGAGGTTCAGATACGCAGTATTTT
TRBV28	-	many	TRBJ2-5	CASRPWAGANQETQYF	TGTGCCAGCAGACCGTGGGCAGGGGCGAACCAAGAGACCCAGTACTTC
TRBV10-3	-	-	TRBJ2-1	CAISEGWEQFF	TGTGCCATCAGTGAGGGTTGGGAGCAGTTCTTC
TRBV27	-	few	TRBJ2-5	CASSFLAEETQYF	TGTGCCAGCAGTTTCTTGGCAGAAGAGACCCAGTACTTC
TRBV12-3/TRBV12-4	TRBD1	many	TRBJ2-1	CASRGQGANEQFF	TGTGCCAGCAGGGGACAGGGGGCGAATGAGCAGTTCTTC
TRBV5-1	-	few	TRBJ1-2	CASSPTRDYGYTF	TGCGCCAGCAGCCCTACCCGCGACTATGGCTACACCTTC
TRBV7-9	-	few	TRBJ1-1	CASSFDRTRTEAFF	TGTGCCAGCAGCTTTGACAGGACTAGGACTGAAGCTTTCTTT
TRBV25-1	-	-	TRBJ1-3	CASSEYGKTGNTIYF	TGTGCCAGCAGTGAATATGGGAAGACTGGAAACACCATATATTTT
TRBV28	-	-	TRBJ2-7	CASSWAQGEQYF	TGTGCCAGCAGCTGGGCCCAGGGGGAGCAGTACTTC
TRBV18	-	-	TRBJ1-4	CASSPINDLLSSDSPNEKLFF	TGTGCCAGCTCACCGATAAATGACTTACTCTCGTCGGACAGTCCTAATGAAAAACTGTTTTTT
TRBV7-7	TRBD1	few	TRBJ2-1	CASSSQGAGDEQFF	TGTGCCAGCAGCTCACAGGGGGCTGGGGATGAGCAGTTCTTC
TRBV12-3/TRBV12-4	-	-	TRBJ1-2	CASTPGGRTNYGYTF	TGTGCCAGCACCCCCGGGGGGAGAACTAACTATGGCTACACCTTC
TRBV20-1	-	many	TRBJ2-1	CSARDYGSSYNEQFF	TGCAGTGCTAGAGATTACGGCAGCTCCTACAATGAGCAGTTCTTC
TRBV27	-	-	TRBJ1-1	CASSLLMGTEAFF	TGTGCCAGCAGTTTATTGATGGGTACTGAAGCTTTCTTT
TRBV12-3/TRBV12-4	TRBD1	few	TRBJ2-1	CASSLRQGQGQFF	TGTGCCAGCAGTCTACGACAGGGACAAGGGCAGTTCTTC
TRBV6-1	-	-	TRBJ2-2	CASHPSRATGELFF	TGTGCCAGCCACCCATCCAGGGCTACCGGGGAGCTGTTTTTT
TRBV12-5	-	-	TRBJ2-1	CASGSPRTGTYNEQFF	TGTGCTAGTGGTTCCCCCCGCACGGGGACCTACAATGAGCAGTTCTTC
TRBV6-1	-	-	TRBJ2-2	CASRTLSGDTGELFF	TGTGCCAGCAGGACACTATCCGGGGACACCGGGGAGCTGTTTTTT
TRBV7-9	-	-	TRBJ2-5	CASSLGGAGVKTQYF	TGTGCCAGCAGCTTGGGGGGGGCGGGGGTAAAGACCCAGTACTTC
TRBV7-3	-	-	TRBJ2-1	CASSYRSGSYNEQFF	TGTGCCAGCAGCTATAGAAGCGGGTCCTACAATGAGCAGTTCTTC
TRBV5-1	-	many	TRBJ2-3	CASSLDLQVSDTQYF	TGCGCCAGCAGCTTGGACCTACAAGTATCAGATACGCAGTATTTT
TRBV2	-	-	TRBJ2-7	CASSEQVNTYEQYF	TGTGCCAGCAGTGAACAAGTGAATACCTACGAGCAGTACTTC
TRBV29-1	-	-	TRBJ1-1	CSVGINTEAFF	TGCAGCGTCGGAATTAACACTGAAGCTTTCTTT
TRBV11-1	-	many	TRBJ1-6	CASSLGFGVDTVDSPLHF	TGTGCCAGCAGCTTGGGTTTCGGGGTCGACACAGTAGATTCACCCCTCCACTTT
TRBV12-3/TRBV12-4	-	many	TRBJ2-1	CASSPGPGNEQFF	TGTGCCAGCAGTCCCGGGCCGGGAAATGAGCAGTTCTTC
TRBV18	-	few	TRBJ2-1	CASSPPAVEQFF	TGTGCCAGCTCACCACCGGCTGTTGAGCAGTTCTTC
TRBV20-1	-	many	TRBJ2-7	CSARSRTPRPYEQYF	TGCAGTGCGAGATCCCGGACACCGCGACCCTACGAGCAGTACTTC
TRBV12-3/TRBV12-4	-	few	TRBJ1-2	CASSLAWDRWGAEGGYTF	TGTGCCAGCAGTTTAGCGTGGGACCGGTGGGGCGCGGAGGGTGGCTACACCTTC
TRBV13	-	many	TRBJ2-1	CASSLPGNNEQFF	TGTGCCAGCAGCTTACCGGGTAACAATGAGCAGTTCTTC
TRBV5-1	-	-	TRBJ2-5	CASSDSGPGETQYF	TGCGCCAGCAGCGATTCCGGACCCGGGGAGACCCAGTACTTC
TRBV12-3/TRBV12-4	-	-	TRBJ1-6	CASSLEHMNSPLHF	TGTGCCAGCAGTTTAGAACATATGAATTCACCCCTCCACTTT
TRBV11-2	-	-	TRBJ2-1	CASSLQGRNEQFF	TGTGCCAGCAGCTTACAGGGAAGGAATGAGCAGTTCTTC
TRBV20-1	-	-	TRBJ2-1	CSARDHGLNEQFF	TGCAGTGCTAGAGATCACGGACTAAATGAGCAGTTCTTC
TRBV6-5	-	few	TRBJ1-1	CASSYLGRASNTEAFF	TGTGCCAGCAGTTACCTGGGGAGGGCTAGTAACACTGAAGCTTTCTTT
TRBV12-3/TRBV12-4	-	-	TRBJ2-1	CASSGRKPNEQFF	TGTGCCAGCAGCGGACGGAAACCCAATGAGCAGTTCTTC
TRBV12-3/TRBV12-4	-	-	TRBJ2-7	CASSLGAVYEQYF	TGTGCCAGCAGTTTGGGAGCGGTATACGAGCAGTACTTC
TRBV6-5	-	few	TRBJ2-2	CASSYLLNTGELFF	TGTGCCAGCAGTTACCTCCTCAACACCGGGGAGCTGTTTTTT
TRBV27	-	many	TRBJ2-2	CASSLYRAGGELFF	TGTGCCAGCAGTTTATACAGGGCAGGCGGGGAGCTGTTTTTT
TRBV28	TRBD1	many	TRBJ1-6	CASSFPDRRYNSPLHF	TGTGCCAGCAGTTTTCCGGACAGGAGATATAATTCACCCCTCCATTTT